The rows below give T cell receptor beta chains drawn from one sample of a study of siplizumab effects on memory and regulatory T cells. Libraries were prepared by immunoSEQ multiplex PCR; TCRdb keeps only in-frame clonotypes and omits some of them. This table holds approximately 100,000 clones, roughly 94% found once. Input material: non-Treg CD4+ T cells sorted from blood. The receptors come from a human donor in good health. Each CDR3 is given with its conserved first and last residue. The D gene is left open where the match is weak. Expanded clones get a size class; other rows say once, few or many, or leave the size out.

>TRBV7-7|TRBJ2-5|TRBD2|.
TGTGCCAGCAGCAAAAGCGGGGGGCGCGGGGAGACCCAGTACTTC
CASSKSGGRGETQYF
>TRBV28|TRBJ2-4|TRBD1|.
TGCGCGGCGTCAGGGGGCAACATTCAGTACTTC
CAASGGNIQYF
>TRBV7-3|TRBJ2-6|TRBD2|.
TGTGCCAGCAGCCCCTGGGGGGGGGCTGGGGCCAACGTCCTGACTTTC
CASSPWGGAGANVLTF
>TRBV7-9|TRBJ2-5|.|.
TGTGCCAGCAGCTTACCCGCACAGCTTCAAGAGACCCAGTACTTC
CASSLPAQLQETQYF
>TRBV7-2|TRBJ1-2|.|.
TGTGCCAGCAGCTTAGATCTGTTAACCTATGGCTACACCTTC
CASSLDLLTYGYTF
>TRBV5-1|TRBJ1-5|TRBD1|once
TGCGCCAACAGCCCCTCCGGGACAGGCTCCGGAGAGCCCCAGCATTTT
CANSPSGTGSGEPQHF
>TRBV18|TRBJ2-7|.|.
TGTGCCAGCTCACCACAGGGGGCGGGAGCGTCCTACGAGCAGTACTTC
CASSPQGAGASYEQYF
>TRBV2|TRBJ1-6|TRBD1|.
TGTGCCAGCAGTGAAAGGCCGACAGGGACAGGGACTTCACCCCTCCACTTT
CASSERPTGTGTSPLHF
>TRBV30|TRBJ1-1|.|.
TGTGCCTGGAGTCTGGACTCCCCCCAGAGAAGTAAGACTGAAGCTTTCTTT
CAWSLDSPQRSKTEAFF
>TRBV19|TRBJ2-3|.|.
TGTGCCAGTAGTACGACCTCTACAGGTTCAGATACGCAGTATTTT
CASSTTSTGSDTQYF
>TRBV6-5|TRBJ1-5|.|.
TGTGCCAGCAGCCGATCGCCGGGGCAGCCCCAGCATTTT
CASSRSPGQPQHF
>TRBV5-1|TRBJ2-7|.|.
TGCGCCAGCAGCTTGGGACAGAGCTCCTACGAGCAGTACTTC
CASSLGQSSYEQYF
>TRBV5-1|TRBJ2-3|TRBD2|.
TGCGCCAGCAGCCCCATAGCGGGAGCGACAGATACGCAGTATTTT
CASSPIAGATDTQYF
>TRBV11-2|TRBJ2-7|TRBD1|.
TGTGCCAGCAGCTCCGTGGACAGGGCCTCCTACGAGCAGTACTTC
CASSSVDRASYEQYF
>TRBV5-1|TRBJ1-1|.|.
TGCGCCAGCAGCTTGGTTACAGCGAACACTGAAGCTTTCTTT
CASSLVTANTEAFF
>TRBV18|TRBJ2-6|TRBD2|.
TGTGCCAGCTCACCAGGACTAGCGGGAGGCCCGAGCTCTGGGGCCAACGTCCTGACTTTC
CASSPGLAGGPSSGANVLTF
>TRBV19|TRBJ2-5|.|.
TGTGCCAGTAGCCGGACAGTTCAAGAGACCCAGTACTTC
CASSRTVQETQYF
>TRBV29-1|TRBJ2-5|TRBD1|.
TGCAGCGGGGGACAGGGGGCAGAGACCCAGTACTTC
CSGGQGAETQYF
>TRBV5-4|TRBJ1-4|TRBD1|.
TGTGCCAGCCACAGGGGGCCACCATATAATGAAAAACTGTTTTTT
CASHRGPPYNEKLFF
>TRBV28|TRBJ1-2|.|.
TGTGCCAGCAGTCCTGAGGGGGGCTACACCTTC
CASSPEGGYTF
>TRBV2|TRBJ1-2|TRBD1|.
TGTGCCAGCAGGGGACAGGTACTATCTAACTATGGCTACACCTTC
CASRGQVLSNYGYTF
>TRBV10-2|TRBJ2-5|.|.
TGCGCCAGCAGTGAGGCGGGGGCGCGGGAGACCCAGTACTTC
CASSEAGARETQYF
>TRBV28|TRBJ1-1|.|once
TGTGCCACAATTGACAGTACCACTGAAGCTTTCTTT
CATIDSTTEAFF
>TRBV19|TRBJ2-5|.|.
TGTGCCAGCGGTGAGGGGGAAGAGACCCAGTACTTC
CASGEGEETQYF
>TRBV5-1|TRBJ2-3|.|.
TGCGCCACCTCGGACAGACCACGTAGCACAGATACGCAGTATTTT
CATSDRPRSTDTQYF
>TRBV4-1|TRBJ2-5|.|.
TGCGCCAGCAGCCAAAGGAACCCGGTAGGAGAGACCCAGTACTTC
CASSQRNPVGETQYF
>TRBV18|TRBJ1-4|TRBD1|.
TGTGCCAGCTCCCGCGGGACAGGGGGTGAAAAACTGTTTTTT
CASSRGTGGEKLFF
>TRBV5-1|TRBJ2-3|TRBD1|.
TGCGCCAGCAGCTTGGGAGGACAGGCAGATACGCAGTATTTT
CASSLGGQADTQYF
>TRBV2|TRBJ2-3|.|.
TGTGCCAGCAAACGCACAGATACGCAGTATTTT
CASKRTDTQYF
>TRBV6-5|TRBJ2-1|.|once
TGTGCCAGCAGTTACCGGACAGCCAATTACAATGAGCAGTTCTTC
CASSYRTANYNEQFF
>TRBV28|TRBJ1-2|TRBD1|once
TGTGCCAGCATTCAACCCCCAGGGGGTGGGGGCTACACCTTC
CASIQPPGGGGYTF
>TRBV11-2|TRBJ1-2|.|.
TGTGCCAGCAGCTTAGTTGACAGGCCGAACTATGGCTACACCTTC
CASSLVDRPNYGYTF
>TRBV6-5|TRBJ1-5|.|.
TGTGCCAGCAGTTACTCGAGAGGGAGCAATCAGCCCCAGCATTTT
CASSYSRGSNQPQHF
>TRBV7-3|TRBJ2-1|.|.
TGTGCCAGCGGCTTAACCATGACCGGGCCCGAGCAGTTCTTC
CASGLTMTGPEQFF
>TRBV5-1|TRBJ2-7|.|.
TGCGCCAGCAGCCTTGTCTACGAGCAGTACTTC
CASSLVYEQYF
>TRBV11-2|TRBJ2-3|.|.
TGTGCCAGCAGCCGCAGAGATACGCAGTATTTT
CASSRRDTQYF
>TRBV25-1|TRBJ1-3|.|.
TGTGCCAGCAGTTGGGATTCTGGAAACACCATATATTTT
CASSWDSGNTIYF
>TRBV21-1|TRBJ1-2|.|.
TGTGCCAGCAGCAAAAATTCCTACCGGGACGGCTACACCTTC
CASSKNSYRDGYTF
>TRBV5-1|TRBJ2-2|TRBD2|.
TGCGCCAGCAGCGTTAGCGGGAGTACCGGGGAGCTGTTTTTT
CASSVSGSTGELFF
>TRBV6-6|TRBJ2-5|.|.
TGTGCCAGCAGTTACTCACAGGGTAGAATAGAGACCCAGTACTTC
CASSYSQGRIETQYF
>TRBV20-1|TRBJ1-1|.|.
TGCAGTGCTAGCATTAACACTGAAGCTTTCTTT
CSASINTEAFF
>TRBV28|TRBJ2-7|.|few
TGTGCCAGCAGTTTTACCCCCGCCCTTCGCGAGCAGTACTTC
CASSFTPALREQYF
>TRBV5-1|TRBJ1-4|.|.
TGCGCCAGCAGCAGATCGACAGGATATAATGAAAAACTGTTTTTT
CASSRSTGYNEKLFF
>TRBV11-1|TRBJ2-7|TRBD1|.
TGTGCCAGCAGAGGGGACAGGGGCTTCTACGAGCAGTACTTC
CASRGDRGFYEQYF
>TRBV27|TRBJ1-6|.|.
TGTGCCAGCAGCACAAGCTCCTATAATTCACCCCTCCACTTT
CASSTSSYNSPLHF
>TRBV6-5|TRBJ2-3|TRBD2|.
TGTGCCAGCAGGAGAAGCGGGAGTTTGACAGATACGCAGTATTTT
CASRRSGSLTDTQYF
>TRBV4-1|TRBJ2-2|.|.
TGCGCCAGCAGCCAAGATCTTGGTACTAGTCACACCGGGGAGCTGTTTTTT
CASSQDLGTSHTGELFF
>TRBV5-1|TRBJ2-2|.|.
TGCGCCAGCAGCTTACAGGGTAGAACCGGGGAGCTGTTTTTT
CASSLQGRTGELFF